This entry lists 8 T cell receptor beta chains sequenced from one sample in a study of blood T cells in healthy people across ages. With a J-beta primer mix and a sample-barcoded 5' primer, a second PCR ran roughly 6 to 11 cycles. TCRdb recomputed calls from the 5' RACE reads with MiXCR, one row per CDR3 protein. The repertoire consists of approximately 810,000 distinct CDR3 sequences, with about 30% occurring once and the leading ten covering around 15%. Sequencing was carried out using blood. Receptor source: a woman aged 80 or older in good health.

The chain couples TRBV5-1 to TRBJ2-7; the match to TRBD2 covers 10 bases. V trimming: 4 bases; J trimming: 0 bases; junction bases outside the gene matches: 7. The CDR3 runs to 16 residues. In germline, CDR1 is SGHRS, CDR2 YFSETQ. Written as DNA, the CDR3 is TGCGCCAGCAGCGGACTTACTAGCGGGGTCTCCTACGAGCAGTACTTC. Its protein is CASSGLTSGVSYEQYF.

This clonotype was counted ten times or more. This chain connects TRBV9 to TRBJ2-5; a possible D gene is TRBD2 (5 bases). Trimming took off 3 bases at V and 5 bases at J, with 23 bases between the two ends. The CDR3 has 17 residues. CDR1 and CDR2 (germline): SGDLS, YYNGEE. The CDR3 loop is CASSEGEWAGRRETQYF. The CDR3 bases are TGTGCCAGCAGCGAGGGAGAATGGGCGGGCAGGAGGGAGACCCAGTACTTC.

Turning to this clonotype: A much larger clone lies one base from this, so it may be a read error. The CDR3 is CATSDPGTSGGDEQYF. The CDR3 bases are TGTGCCACCAGTGATCCTGGGACTAGCGGGGGGGATGAGCAGTACTTC. The chain carries TRBV24-1 and TRBJ2-5; the match to TRBD2 covers 16 bases. Trimming cost V 3 bases and J 11 bases; bases outside gene matches: 8. The germline gives CDR1 KGHDR, CDR2 SFDVKD. This CDR3 spans 16 amino acids.

This clonotype has only a few counts. V is TRBV7-9 and J is TRBJ2-1, with no clear D. V gave up 5 bases and J gave up 4 bases, with 15 bases separating them. From germline, CDR1 is SEHNR and CDR2 FQNEAQ (reference sequence). The CDR3 extends over 15 amino acids. DNA for the CDR3: TGTGCCAGCAGCCCAGACCGGCTCCTTTACAATGAGCAGTTCTTC. It yields the protein CASSPDRLLYNEQFF.

The chain joins TRBV2 to TRBJ1-5; tentative D call: TRBD1 (5 bases). The CDR3 runs 15 residues. The V gene lost 2 bases and the J gene lost 5 bases, with 13 bases spanning the gap. The germline gives CDR1 SNHLY, CDR2 FYNNEI. The CDR3 sequence: CASSENPGSDQPQHF. In nucleotides, the CDR3 is TGTGCCAGCAGTGAAAATCCAGGGAGTGATCAGCCCCAGCATTTT.

The V and J genes are TRBV29-1 and TRBJ1-4; 7 nucleotides line up with TRBD1. The CDR3 extends over 13 amino acids. V was clipped by 5 bases and J by 0 bases; unmatched bases: 0. Germline lookup yields CDR1 SQVTM and CDR2 ANQGSEA. The CDR3 nucleotides are TGCAGCGTTCAGGGGGCAACTAATGAAAAACTGTTTTTT. Protein: CSVQGATNEKLFF.

A word on this clonotype: Possible read error: a much larger clone is one base away. The rearrangement uses TRBV7-2 and TRBJ2-5, with 9 positions matching TRBD2. The CDR3 loop spans 16 amino acids. The germline gives CDR1 SGHTA, CDR2 FQGNSA. J gave up 11 bases and V 0 bases, and 13 bases lay outside the gene matches. This chain's CDR3 is CASSLAVGGGGDEQYF. The CDR3 nucleotides are TGTGCCAGCAGCTTAGCAGTTGGCGGGGGGGGCGATGAGCAGTACTTC. The full variable domain, in which reference TRBV7-2 and TRBJ2-5 provide the parts outside the CDR3, is GAGVSQSPSNKVTEKGKDVELRCDPISGHTALYWYRQSLGQGLEFLIYFQGNSAPDKSGLPSDRFSAERTGGSVSTLTIQRTQQEDSAVYLCASSLAVGGGGDEQYFGPGTRLLVL.

This clonotype was seen repeatedly, ten times or more. The V and J genes are TRBV10-3 and TRBJ2-3; the match to TRBD2 covers 10 bases. V shed 6 bases and J 3 bases; nucleotides not matched to a gene: 3. The CDR3 has 14 amino acids. Germline loops: CDR1 ENHRY, CDR2 SYGVKD. The CDR3 protein is CAISIAGGTDTQYF. CDR3 in DNA: TGTGCCATCAGCATAGCGGGGGGAACAGATACGCAGTATTTT.